The source of this T cell receptor (beta chain) is a study of regulatory T cells in long-lasting Graves disease. Study-wide results and limits: Limited sample numbers may have lowered accuracy.

This clonotype was found once. Its target is unknown. One base separates it from a far larger clone, so it is likely a read error. Construction of TCR beta libraries relied on iRepertoire HTBI primers and on Arm-PCR targeting CDR3 regions. TCRdb analysed the multiplex PCR reads with MiXCR anew, one entry per CDR3 protein. The sample has roughly 610,000 distinct CDR3 sequences, approximately 15% seen once. The CDR3 length is 14 residues. CDR1 is SGHNT, CDR2 YENEEA, per germline. Time point: newly diagnosed GD, antithyroid drugs for less than 3 months. RNA extracted from PBMCs served as the sequencing template. These data were also filed under a second study, of T cells in Graves' hyperthyroidism and ophthalmopathy. Turning to that study: Primed by the HTBI set, a first-round RT-PCR was run on the TCR CDR3.

The specimen was peripheral blood mononuclear cells (PBMCs), collected at new diagnosis, from a patient treated with antithyroid drugs. This clonotype was sampled from a woman in her 30s with Graves disease. The rearrangement links TRBV11-3 to TRBJ2-1; tentative D call: TRBD1 (5 bases). The J call may not be correct, given that the DNA end is closer to TRBJ2-7. The CDR3 is CASSLGAEYNEQYF. As DNA, the CDR3 is TGTGCCAGCAGTCTAGGGGCGGAATACAATGAGCAGTACTTC.